The TCR beta chain under discussion was sequenced for a study of monozygotic twins with cystic fibrosis (dated by TCRdb to about 2021). With regard to the full study: Around 3.1 micrograms of fragmented DNA went through roughly 15 PCR cycles to produce barcoded libraries. To assess genetic influence on V and J gene usage, the study compared TCR beta repertoires within and across 16 monozygotic twin pairs with cystic fibrosis. The cohort included ten female and six male twin pairs, mostly children and adolescents, aged roughly 2.0 to 40 years with a median of 9.1 years. Data for three of the twin pairs had previously been reported in another context. Twins were ranked among more than 900 cohort participants for weight-for-height and FEVPerc (FEV1 disease centile) on the day of blood sampling.

Here is what the overall study found, with its caveats: The cohort was small, and the number of shared CDR3s showed no association with age, concordance or disease severity. Monozygotic CF twin pairs shared significantly more nucleotide-identical clonotypes within each pair than unrelated CF individuals shared with one another (P = 0.000026, Mann-Whitney). Simpson clonality was generally low (median around 0.01), which suggests a naive-dominated repertoire, and clonality was higher in the most severely affected patients. In 13 of 16 pairs, V gene usage most closely resembled the co-twin's, and the same held for J usage in 8 of 16 pairs, a pattern suggesting genetic constraints.

This clone was recorded once. Its antigen is unknown. Nothing much larger sits one base from this clone, and base qualities are not available. The twin pairs came from the European Cystic Fibrosis Twin and Sibling Study Cohort, a cohort that recruited patients from some 150 CF clinics across 14 European countries. Zygosity and CFTR genotype were verified in-house, with zygosity tested by multiplex PCR of nine short tandem repeat loci. Peripheral blood was taken from each twin, and clinical parameters were recorded on the day of blood sampling. Phenol/chloroform extraction was used to isolate genomic DNA from peripheral blood cells, and the DNA was then kept in TE buffer at 4 degrees C. TCR beta CDR3 regions were amplified by multiplex PCR using the immunoSEQ immune profiling system, following the manufacturer's instructions. An Illumina NextSeq system was used to carry out the sequencing. From the authors' description of their analysis: Sequence data were processed on the immunoSEQ Analyzer platform, and clonality was calculated as the square root of Simpson's index of productive rearrangements. Similarity in V and J usage was measured by Jensen-Shannon distance, and OLGA was used to compute CDR3 generation probabilities. Shared CDR3 sequences were searched against the immuneACCESS database (August 2020) and VDJdb (December 2020). TCRdb re-hosts the immuneACCESS table, in-frame sequences only. Its copies lack some clones; in the studies checked, an unresolved V gene accounts for under half of them, and the cause for the rest is not known. Clone size and V and J calls were adopted from that table, with D and trimming inferred from the DNA. This sample has about 9,600 clones in its table, and roughly nine tenths of those were observed once. The ten most abundant clones make up about 5% of the sample.

The CDR3, cysteine through phenylalanine, is 13 amino acids long. Only CDR3 DNA is held: 39 bases, read in frame from base 1. V is cut by 3 bases and J by 1 base, and the space between the germline ends is 9 bases. The germline V gene encodes CDR1 GTSNPN and CDR2 SVGIG (reference sequence). Recombination linked TRBV30 to TRBJ2-5, with TRBD2 tentatively as D gene (7 bases match). This sequence originates from a boy between 2 and 10 years old with cystic fibrosis. Sequences were obtained from blood. In nucleotides, the sequence is TGTGCCTGGAGAGGGGGGGCCCAAGAGACCCAGTACTTC. This sequence encodes CAWRGGAQETQYF.